This T cell receptor (beta chain) was identified in a study of CD8+CD57+ T cells in acquired aplastic anemia. Study outcomes and limitations: Patient-derived CD8+CD57+ populations exhibited diminished diversity relative to total CD4+ and CD8+ pools.

Profiles of TCR beta VDJ and CDR3 were generated from a genomic DNA template. TCRdb analysed the reads with MiXCR anew, one entry per CDR3 protein. The sample contains roughly 17,000 distinct CDR3 sequences, over 35% of which appear only once. Before being chosen for sequencing, patients had shown CD8+CD57+ cell expansion by flow cytometry. This clonotype has more than one count but fewer than ten. The antigen remains undetermined. The junction does not match germline at one end; this may be a read error. Sequences were obtained from CD8+CD57+ T cells sorted from PBMCs. Subset defined: bead-enriched CD8+CD57+ effector memory T cells from SAA patients. The source of this sequence is a human donor with aplastic anemia.

CDR3 amino acids: CASSEARSGRYEQYF. Written as DNA, the CDR3 is TGTGCCAGCAGTGAAGCGAGGTCAGGTCGCTACGAGCAGTACTTC. The genes are TRBV10-3 and TRBJ2-7; D uncertain. The CDR3 is 15 residues long. Germline V gene sequence: CDR1 ENHRY, CDR2 SYGVKD.